This TCR beta chain originates from a study of cytomegalovirus exposure and HLA in healthy donors. J gave up 7 bases and V 9 bases, and 14 bases lay outside the gene matches. Germline V CDR1 and CDR2: SEHNR, FQNEAQ (reference sequence). The CDR3 sequence is 15 residues long. TCRdb's copy holds only in-frame clones and misses some; the assay was immunoSEQ multiplex PCR. The sample yields about 190,000 clones, roughly 80% seen once. The chain couples TRBV7-9 to TRBJ1-4; 7 positions agree with TRBD1. The sequence came from a woman younger than 30 in good health and CMV-seropositive. Sequencing used PBMCs. The CDR3 nucleotides are TGTGCCAGGCGGCAGGGGGATCGTTTCGGTGAAAAACTGTTTTTT. It is translated as CARRQGDRFGEKLFF.